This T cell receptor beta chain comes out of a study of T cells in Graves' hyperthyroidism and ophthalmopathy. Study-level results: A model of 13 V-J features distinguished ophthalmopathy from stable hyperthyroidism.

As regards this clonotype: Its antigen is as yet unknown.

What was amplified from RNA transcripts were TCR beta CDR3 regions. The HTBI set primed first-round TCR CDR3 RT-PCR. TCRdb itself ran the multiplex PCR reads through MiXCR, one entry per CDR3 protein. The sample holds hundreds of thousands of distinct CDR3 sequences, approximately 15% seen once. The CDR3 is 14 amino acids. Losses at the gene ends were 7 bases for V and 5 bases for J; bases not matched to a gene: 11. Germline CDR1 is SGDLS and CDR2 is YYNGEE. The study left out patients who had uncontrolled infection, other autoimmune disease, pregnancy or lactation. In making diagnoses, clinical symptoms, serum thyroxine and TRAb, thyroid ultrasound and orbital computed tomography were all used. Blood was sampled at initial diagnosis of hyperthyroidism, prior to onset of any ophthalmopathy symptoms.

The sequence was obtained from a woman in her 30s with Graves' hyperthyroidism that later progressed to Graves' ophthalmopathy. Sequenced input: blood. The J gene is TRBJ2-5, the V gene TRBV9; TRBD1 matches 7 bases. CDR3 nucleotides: TGTGCCAGCGGAAGGACAGGAGGAGAGGAGACCCAGTACTTC. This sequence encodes CASGRTGGEETQYF.